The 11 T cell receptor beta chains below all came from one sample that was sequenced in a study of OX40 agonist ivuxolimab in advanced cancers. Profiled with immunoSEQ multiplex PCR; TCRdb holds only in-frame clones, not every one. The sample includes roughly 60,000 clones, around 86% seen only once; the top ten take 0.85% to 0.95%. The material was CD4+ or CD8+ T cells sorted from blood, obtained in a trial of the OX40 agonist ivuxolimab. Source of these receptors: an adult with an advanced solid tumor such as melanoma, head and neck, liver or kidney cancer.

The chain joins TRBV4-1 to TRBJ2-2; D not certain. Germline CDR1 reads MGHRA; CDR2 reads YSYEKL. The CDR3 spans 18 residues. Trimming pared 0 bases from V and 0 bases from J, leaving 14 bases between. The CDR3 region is CASSQDRRRIANTGELFF. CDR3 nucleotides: TGCGCCAGCAGCCAAGATCGACGGCGGATCGCGAACACCGGGGAGCTGTTTTTT.

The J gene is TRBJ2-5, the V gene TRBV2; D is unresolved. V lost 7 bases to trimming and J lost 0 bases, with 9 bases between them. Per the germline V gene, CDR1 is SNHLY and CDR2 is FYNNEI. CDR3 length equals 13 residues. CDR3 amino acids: CASTFGYQETQYF. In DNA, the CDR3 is TGTGCCAGCACCTTTGGGTACCAAGAGACCCAGTACTTC.

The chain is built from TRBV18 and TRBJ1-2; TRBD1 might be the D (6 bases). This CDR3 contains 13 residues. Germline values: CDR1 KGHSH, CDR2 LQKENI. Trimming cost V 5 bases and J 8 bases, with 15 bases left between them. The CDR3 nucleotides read TGTGCCAGCTCATCACAGGGAACCCGGGGCTACACCTTC. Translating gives CASSSQGTRGYTF.

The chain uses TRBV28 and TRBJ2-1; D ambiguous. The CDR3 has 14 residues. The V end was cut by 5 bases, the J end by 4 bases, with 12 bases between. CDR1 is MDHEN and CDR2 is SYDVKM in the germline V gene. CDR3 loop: CASSLVAFYNEQFF. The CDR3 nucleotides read TGTGCCAGCAGTCTGGTCGCTTTTTACAATGAGCAGTTCTTC. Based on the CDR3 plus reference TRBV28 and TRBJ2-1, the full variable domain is DVKVTQSSRYLVKRTGEKVFLECVQDMDHENMFWYRQDPGLGLRLIYFSYDVKMKEKGDIPEGYSVSREKKERFSLILESASTNQTSMYLCASSLVAFYNEQFFGPGTRLTVL.

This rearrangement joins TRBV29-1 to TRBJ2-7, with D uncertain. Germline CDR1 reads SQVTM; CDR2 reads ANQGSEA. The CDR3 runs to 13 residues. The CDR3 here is CPTSAKDCYEQYF. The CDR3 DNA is TGCCCTACGAGCGCGAAGGATTGTTACGAGCAGTACTTC.

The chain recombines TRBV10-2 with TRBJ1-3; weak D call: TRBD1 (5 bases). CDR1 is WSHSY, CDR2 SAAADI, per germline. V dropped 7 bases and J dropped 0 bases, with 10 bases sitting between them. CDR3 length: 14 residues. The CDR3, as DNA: TGCGCCAGCACCGAGGGACCCTCTGGAAACACCATATATTTT. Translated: CASTEGPSGNTIYF.

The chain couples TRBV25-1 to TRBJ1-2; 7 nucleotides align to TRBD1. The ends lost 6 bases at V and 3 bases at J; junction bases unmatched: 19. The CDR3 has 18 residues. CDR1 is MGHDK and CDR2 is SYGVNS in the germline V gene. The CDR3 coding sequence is TGTGCCAGCAGGGGGAGGGTAGGGACAGCCGACCTGGACTATGGCTACACCTTC. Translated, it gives CASRGRVGTADLDYGYTF.

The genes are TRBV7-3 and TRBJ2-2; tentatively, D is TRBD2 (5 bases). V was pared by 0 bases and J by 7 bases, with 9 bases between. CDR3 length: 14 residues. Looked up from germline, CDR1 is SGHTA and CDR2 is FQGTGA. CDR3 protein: CASSLTGSNGELFF. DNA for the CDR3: TGTGCCAGCAGCTTAACTGGGAGTAACGGGGAGCTGTTTTTT.

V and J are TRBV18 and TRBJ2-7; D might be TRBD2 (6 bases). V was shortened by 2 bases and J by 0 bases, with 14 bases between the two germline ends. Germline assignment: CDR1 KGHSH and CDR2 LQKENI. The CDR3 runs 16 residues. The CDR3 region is CASSPSGSGYSYEQYF. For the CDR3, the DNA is TGTGCCAGCTCACCAAGTGGTAGCGGATACTCCTACGAGCAGTACTTC.

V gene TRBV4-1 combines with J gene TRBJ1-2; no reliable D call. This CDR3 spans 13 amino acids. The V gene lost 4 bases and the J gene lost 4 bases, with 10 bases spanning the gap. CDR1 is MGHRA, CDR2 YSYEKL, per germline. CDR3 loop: CASSPTNFYGYTF. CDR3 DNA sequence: TGCGCCAGCAGCCCAACAAACTTCTATGGCTACACCTTC.

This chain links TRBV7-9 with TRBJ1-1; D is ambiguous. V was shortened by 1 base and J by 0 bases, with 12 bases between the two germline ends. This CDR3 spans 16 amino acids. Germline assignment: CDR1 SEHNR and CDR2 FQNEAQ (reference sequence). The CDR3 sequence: CASSLGQTYMNTEAFF. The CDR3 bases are TGTGCCAGCAGCTTAGGCCAGACTTACATGAACACTGAAGCTTTCTTT.